This is a list of T cell receptor beta chains from one sample in a study of blood T cell repertoires in COVID-19. Repertoires were generated with immunoSEQ multiplex PCR, while TCRdb's copy carries only in-frame clones and drops some. The sample shows 300,000 to 400,000 clones, 75% to 90% of them seen only once. The sequenced sample consisted of PBMCs or T cells enriched from blood (not recorded which). The receptors derive from a woman aged 25-40 years who had been exposed to COVID-19. Each CDR3 is given with its conserved first and last residue. Fields, in order: clone size, J gene, D gene, V gene, CDR3 protein, CDR3 DNA. The D gene is left open where the match is weak. Size tells how often a clone was seen (once, few, many) or the class of an expanded clone, and some rows leave it out.

-,TRBJ1-3,-,TRBV2,CASSAGDGNTIYF,TGTGCCAGCAGTGCGGGGGACGGAAACACCATATATTTT
once,TRBJ1-6,-,TRBV18,CASSPDGMGNSPLHF,TGTGCCAGCTCACCAGACGGGATGGGGAATTCACCCCTCCACTTT
-,TRBJ1-5,-,TRBV7-9,CASSFRENQPQHF,TGTGCCAGCAGCTTTCGAGAGAATCAGCCCCAGCATTTT
-,TRBJ2-7,-,TRBV5-1,CASSLGQIYEQYF,TGCGCCAGCAGCTTGGGACAGATCTACGAGCAGTACTTC
-,TRBJ1-1,-,TRBV7-3,CASSLLGGGVSTEAFF,TGTGCCAGCAGCTTATTGGGTGGAGGGGTCAGCACTGAAGCTTTCTTT
-,TRBJ1-1,-,TRBV5-1,CASSLSGDTEAFF,TGCGCCAGCAGCTTGAGTGGAGACACTGAAGCTTTCTTT
-,TRBJ1-4,-,TRBV27,CASSLSGHQGEKLFF,TGTGCCAGCAGTTTGTCAGGACACCAAGGGGAAAAACTGTTTTTT
-,TRBJ2-7,TRBD1,TRBV30,CAWLSGTGANEQYF,TGTGCCTGGTTATCCGGGACAGGGGCTAACGAGCAGTACTTC
-,TRBJ1-6,TRBD1,TRBV28,CASSLRQGADSPLHF,TGTGCCAGCAGTTTACGACAGGGGGCTGATTCACCCCTCCACTTT
few,TRBJ2-1,TRBD2,TRBV11-2,CASSIFGGSENEQFF,TGTGCCAGCAGCATTTTCGGGGGGTCGGAGAATGAGCAGTTCTTC
-,TRBJ1-5,-,TRBV2,CASSEYGGLNQPQHF,TGTGCCAGCAGTGAATACGGTGGGCTAAATCAGCCCCAGCATTTT
-,TRBJ2-1,TRBD1,TRBV7-9,CASSTNRGQAQFF,TGTGCCAGCAGCACTAACAGGGGTCAAGCGCAGTTCTTC
-,TRBJ2-3,-,TRBV28,CASSSHTDTQYF,TGTGCCAGCAGTTCACACACAGATACGCAGTATTTT
-,TRBJ1-3,-,TRBV5-4,CASSPDNGNTIYF,TGTGCCAGCAGCCCTGACAATGGAAACACCATATATTTT
-,TRBJ1-6,TRBD1,TRBV7-8,CASSLLQGVGSPLHF,TGTGCCAGCAGCTTATTGCAGGGGGTAGGTTCACCCCTCCACTTT